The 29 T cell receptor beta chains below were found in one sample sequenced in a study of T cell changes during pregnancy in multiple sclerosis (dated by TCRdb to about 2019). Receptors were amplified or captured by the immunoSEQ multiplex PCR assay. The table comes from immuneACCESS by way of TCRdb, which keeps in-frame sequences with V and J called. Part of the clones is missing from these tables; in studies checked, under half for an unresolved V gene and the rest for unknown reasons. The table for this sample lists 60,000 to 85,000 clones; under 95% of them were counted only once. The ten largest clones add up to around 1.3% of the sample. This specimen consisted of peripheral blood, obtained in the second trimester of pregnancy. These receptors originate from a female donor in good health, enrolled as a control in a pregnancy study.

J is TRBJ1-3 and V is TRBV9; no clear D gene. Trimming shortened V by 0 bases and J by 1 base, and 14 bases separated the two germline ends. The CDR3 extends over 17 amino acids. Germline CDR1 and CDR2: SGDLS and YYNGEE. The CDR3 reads CASSVGPSGASGNTIYF. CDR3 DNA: TGTGCCAGCAGCGTAGGACCTTCGGGAGCGTCTGGAAACACCATATATTTT. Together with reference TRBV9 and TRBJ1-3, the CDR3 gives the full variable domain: DSGVTQTPKHLITATGQRVTLRCSPRSGDLSVYWYQQSLDQGLQFLIQYYNGEERAKGNILERFSAQQFPDLHSELNLSSLELGDSALYFCASSVGPSGASGNTIYFGEGSWLTVV.

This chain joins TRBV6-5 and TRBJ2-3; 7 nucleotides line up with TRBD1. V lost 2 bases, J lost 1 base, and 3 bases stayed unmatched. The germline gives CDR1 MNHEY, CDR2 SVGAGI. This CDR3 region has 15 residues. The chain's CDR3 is CASSYKGARTDTQYF. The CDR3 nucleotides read TGTGCCAGCAGTTACAAGGGGGCACGCACAGATACGCAGTATTTT.

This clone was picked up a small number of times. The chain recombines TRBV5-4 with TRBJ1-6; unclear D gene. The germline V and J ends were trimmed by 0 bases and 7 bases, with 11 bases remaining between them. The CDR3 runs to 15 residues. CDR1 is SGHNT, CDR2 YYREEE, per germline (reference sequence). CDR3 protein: CASSLDLQPNSPLHF. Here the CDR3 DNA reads TGTGCCAGCAGCTTGGATCTACAGCCGAATTCACCCCTCCACTTT.

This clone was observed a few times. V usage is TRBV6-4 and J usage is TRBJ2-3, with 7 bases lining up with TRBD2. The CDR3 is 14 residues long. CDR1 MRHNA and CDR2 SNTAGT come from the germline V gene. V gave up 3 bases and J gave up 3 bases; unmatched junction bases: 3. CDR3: CASSDEGGTDTQYF. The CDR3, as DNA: TGTGCCAGCAGTGATGAGGGAGGGACAGATACGCAGTATTTT.

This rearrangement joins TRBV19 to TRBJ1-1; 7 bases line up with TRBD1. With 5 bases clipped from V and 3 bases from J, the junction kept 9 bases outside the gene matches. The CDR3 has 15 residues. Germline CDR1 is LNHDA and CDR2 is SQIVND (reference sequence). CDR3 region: CASSSNRGGYTEAFF. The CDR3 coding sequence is TGTGCCAGTAGTTCCAACAGGGGAGGTTACACTGAAGCTTTCTTT.

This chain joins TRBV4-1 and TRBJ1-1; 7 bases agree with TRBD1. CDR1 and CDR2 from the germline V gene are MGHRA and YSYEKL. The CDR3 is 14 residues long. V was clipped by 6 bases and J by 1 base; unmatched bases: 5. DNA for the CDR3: TGCGCCAGCAGGAGACAGGGAGGGAACACTGAAGCTTTCTTT. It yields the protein CASRRQGGNTEAFF.

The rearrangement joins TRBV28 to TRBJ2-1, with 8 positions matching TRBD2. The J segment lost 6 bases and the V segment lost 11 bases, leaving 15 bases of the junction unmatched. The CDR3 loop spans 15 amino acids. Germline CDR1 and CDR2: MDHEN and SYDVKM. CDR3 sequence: CAVEAGTSFVNEQFF. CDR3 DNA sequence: TGTGCCGTTGAAGCTGGGACTAGTTTTGTCAATGAGCAGTTCTTC.

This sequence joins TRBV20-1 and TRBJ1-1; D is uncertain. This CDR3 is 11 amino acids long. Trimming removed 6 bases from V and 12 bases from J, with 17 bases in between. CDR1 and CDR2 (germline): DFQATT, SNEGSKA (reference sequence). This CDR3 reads CSAIYHRRSFF. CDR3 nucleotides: TGCAGTGCGATTTACCATCGGAGATCTTTCTTT.

The CDR3 loop reads CASSSGQGADTQYF. The CDR3 bases are TGCGCCAGCAGCTCCGGACAGGGGGCAGATACGCAGTATTTT. The chain uses TRBV5-1 and TRBJ2-3; 10 nucleotides match TRBD1. The CDR3 is 14 amino acids. Germline-derived CDR1 and CDR2 are SGHRS and YFSETQ. With V trimmed by 3 bases and J by 4 bases, 2 bases remained unmatched. Full variable domain (rest looked up from reference TRBV5-1 and TRBJ2-3): KAGVTQTPRYLIKTRGQQVTLSCSPISGHRSVSWYQQTPGQGLQFLFEYFSETQRNKGNFPGRFSGRQFSNSRSEMNVSTLELGDSALYLCASSSGQGADTQYFGPGTRLTVL.

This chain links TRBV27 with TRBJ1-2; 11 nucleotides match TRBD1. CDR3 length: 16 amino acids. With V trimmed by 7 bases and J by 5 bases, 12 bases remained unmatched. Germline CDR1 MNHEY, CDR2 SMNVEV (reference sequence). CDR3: CASTADRGLGLYGYTF. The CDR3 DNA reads TGTGCCAGCACCGCGGACAGGGGGCTAGGATTGTATGGCTACACCTTC.

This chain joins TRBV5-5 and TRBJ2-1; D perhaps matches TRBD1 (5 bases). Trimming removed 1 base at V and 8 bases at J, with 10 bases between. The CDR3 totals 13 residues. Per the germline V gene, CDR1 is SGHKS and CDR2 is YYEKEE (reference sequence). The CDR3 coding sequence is TGTGCCAGCAGCTTGCGTAGGGGCGATGAGCAGTTCTTC. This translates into CASSLRRGDEQFF. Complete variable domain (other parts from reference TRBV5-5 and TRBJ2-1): DAGVTQSPTHLIKTRGQQVTLRCSPISGHKSVSWYQQVLGQGPQFIFQYYEKEERGRGNFPDRFSARQFPNYSSELNVNALLLGDSALYLCASSLRRGDEQFFGPGTRLTVL.

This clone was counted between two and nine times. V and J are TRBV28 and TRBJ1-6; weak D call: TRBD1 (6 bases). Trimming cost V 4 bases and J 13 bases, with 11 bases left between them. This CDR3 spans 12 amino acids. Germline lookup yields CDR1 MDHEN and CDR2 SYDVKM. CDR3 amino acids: CASSSQRGPLHF. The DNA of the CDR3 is TGTGCCAGCAGTTCCCAAAGGGGGCCCCTCCACTTT.

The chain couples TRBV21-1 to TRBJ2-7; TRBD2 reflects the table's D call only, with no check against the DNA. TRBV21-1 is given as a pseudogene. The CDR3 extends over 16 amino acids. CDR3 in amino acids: CASSKDVREGQYEQYF. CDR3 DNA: TGTGCCAGCAGCAAAGATGTGCGGGAGGGCCAGTACGAGCAGTACTTC.

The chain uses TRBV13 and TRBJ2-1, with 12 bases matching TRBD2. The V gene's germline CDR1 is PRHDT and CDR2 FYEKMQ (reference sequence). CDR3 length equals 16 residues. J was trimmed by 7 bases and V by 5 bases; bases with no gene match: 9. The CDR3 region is CASSHQLAGGKNEQFF. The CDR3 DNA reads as TGTGCCAGCAGCCATCAACTAGCGGGGGGAAAAAATGAGCAGTTCTTC.

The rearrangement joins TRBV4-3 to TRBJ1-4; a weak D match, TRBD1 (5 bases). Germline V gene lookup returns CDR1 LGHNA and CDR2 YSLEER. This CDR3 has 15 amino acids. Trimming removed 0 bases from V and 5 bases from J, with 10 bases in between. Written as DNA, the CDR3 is TGCGCCAGCAGCCAAGATTTGGGGCCCAATGAAAAACTGTTTTTT. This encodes CASSQDLGPNEKLFF.

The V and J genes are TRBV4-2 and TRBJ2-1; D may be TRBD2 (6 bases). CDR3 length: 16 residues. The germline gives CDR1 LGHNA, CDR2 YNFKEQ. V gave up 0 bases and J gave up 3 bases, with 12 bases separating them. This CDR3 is CASSQDSGSFYNEQFF. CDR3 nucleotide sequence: TGTGCCAGCAGCCAAGATAGCGGTAGCTTCTACAATGAGCAGTTCTTC.

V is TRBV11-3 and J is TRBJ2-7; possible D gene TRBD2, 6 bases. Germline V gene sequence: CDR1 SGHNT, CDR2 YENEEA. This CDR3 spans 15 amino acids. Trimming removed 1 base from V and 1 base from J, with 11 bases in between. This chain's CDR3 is CASSLGGSGSYEQYF. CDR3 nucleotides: TGTGCCAGCAGCTTAGGCGGTAGCGGTTCCTACGAGCAGTACTTC.

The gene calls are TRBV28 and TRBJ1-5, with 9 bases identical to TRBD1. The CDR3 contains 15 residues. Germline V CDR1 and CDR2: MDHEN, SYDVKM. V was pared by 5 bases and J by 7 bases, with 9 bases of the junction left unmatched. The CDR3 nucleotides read TGTGCCAGCAGTGGGGACAGGGACCCTGGGCAGCCCCAGCATTTT. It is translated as CASSGDRDPGQPQHF.

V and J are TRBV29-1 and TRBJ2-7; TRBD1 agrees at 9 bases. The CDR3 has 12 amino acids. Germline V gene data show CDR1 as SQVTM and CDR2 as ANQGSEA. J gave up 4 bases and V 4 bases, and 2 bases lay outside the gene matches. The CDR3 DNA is TGCAGCGTTGGACAGGGGGTATACGAGCAGTACTTC. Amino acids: CSVGQGVYEQYF.

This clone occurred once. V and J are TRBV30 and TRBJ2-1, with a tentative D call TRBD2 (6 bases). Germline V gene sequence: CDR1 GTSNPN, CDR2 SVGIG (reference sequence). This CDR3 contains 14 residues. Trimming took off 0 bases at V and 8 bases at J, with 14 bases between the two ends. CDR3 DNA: TGTGCCTGGAGTGTGGGAGGTGGCGGCGATGAGCAGTTCTTC. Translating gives CAWSVGGGGDEQFF.

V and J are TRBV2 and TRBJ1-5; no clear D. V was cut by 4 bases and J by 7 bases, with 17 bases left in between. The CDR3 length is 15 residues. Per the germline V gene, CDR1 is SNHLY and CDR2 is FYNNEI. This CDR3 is CASSVKDWALQPQHF. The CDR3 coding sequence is TGTGCCAGCAGTGTAAAGGACTGGGCTTTGCAGCCCCAGCATTTT.

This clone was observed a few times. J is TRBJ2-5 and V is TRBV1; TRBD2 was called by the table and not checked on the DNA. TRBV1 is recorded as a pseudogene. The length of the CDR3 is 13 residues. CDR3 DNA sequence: TGCACCAGCAGCCCGTGGACTGAAGAGACCCAGTACTTC. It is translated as CTSSPWTEETQYF.

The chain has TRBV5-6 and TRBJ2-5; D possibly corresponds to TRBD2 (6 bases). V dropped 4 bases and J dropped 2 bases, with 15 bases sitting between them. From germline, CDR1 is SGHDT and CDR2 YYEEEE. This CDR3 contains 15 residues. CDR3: CASSGPPGVQETQYF. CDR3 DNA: TGTGCCAGCAGCGGCCCCCCGGGGGTACAAGAGACCCAGTACTTC.

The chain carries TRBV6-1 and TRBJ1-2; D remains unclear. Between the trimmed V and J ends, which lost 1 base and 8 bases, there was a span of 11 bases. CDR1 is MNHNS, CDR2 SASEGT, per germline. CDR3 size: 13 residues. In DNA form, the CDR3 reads TGTGCCAGCAGTGAAGGAGGCGTTGGAGGCTACACCTTC. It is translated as CASSEGGVGGYTF.

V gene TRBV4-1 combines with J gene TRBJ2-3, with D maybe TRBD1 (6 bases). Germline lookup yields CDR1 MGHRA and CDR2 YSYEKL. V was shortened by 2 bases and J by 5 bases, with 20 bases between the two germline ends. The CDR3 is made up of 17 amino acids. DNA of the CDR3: TGCGCCAGCAGCCAATTTCAGGGTAGCGAAGGGGGAGATACGCAGTATTTT. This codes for CASSQFQGSEGGDTQYF.

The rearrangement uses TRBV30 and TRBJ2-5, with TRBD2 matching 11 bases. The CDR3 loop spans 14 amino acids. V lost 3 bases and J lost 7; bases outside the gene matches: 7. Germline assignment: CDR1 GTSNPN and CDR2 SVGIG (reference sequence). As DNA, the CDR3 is TGTGCCTGGAGAACGACTAGCGGGACGGGGACCCAGTACTTC. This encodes CAWRTTSGTGTQYF.

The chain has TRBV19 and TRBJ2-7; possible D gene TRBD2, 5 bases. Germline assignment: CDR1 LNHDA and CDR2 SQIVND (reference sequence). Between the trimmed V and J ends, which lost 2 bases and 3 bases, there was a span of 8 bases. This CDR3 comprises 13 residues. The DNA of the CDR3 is TGTGCCAGTAGTATACAGAGCGGCTACGAGCAGTACTTC. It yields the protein CASSIQSGYEQYF.

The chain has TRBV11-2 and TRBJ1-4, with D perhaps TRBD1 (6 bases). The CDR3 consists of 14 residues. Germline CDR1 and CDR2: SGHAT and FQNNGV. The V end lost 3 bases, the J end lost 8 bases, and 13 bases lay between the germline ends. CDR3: CASSLTDQGEKLFF. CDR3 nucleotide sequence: TGTGCCAGCAGCTTGACGGACCAGGGGGAAAAACTGTTTTTT.

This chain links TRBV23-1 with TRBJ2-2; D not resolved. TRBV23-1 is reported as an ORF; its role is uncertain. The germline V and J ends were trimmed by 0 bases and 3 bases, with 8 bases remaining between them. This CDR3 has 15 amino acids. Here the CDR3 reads CASSQSVRDTGELFF. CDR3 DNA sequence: TGCGCCAGCAGTCAATCGGTCCGAGACACCGGGGAGCTGTTTTTT.